The sequence of this TCR beta chain was determined in a study of shared clonotypes between healthy human individuals (dated by TCRdb to the early 2020s). Some background on the complete study: The cohort comprised two women and three men aged 18 to 49 years. For each donor, CD4 naive and CD4 memory were each given three plates, CD8 naive was given two plates, and CD8 memory was given one plate. The study deeply sequenced blood TCR repertoires of about five healthy adults to estimate repertoire size and the extent of clonotype sharing between individuals. Libraries were prepared and TCR repertoires were sequenced by different laboratories using diverse techniques, in order to increase sequencing depth and limit assay-specific biases. Per donor, leukapheresis produced somewhere between about 0.85 and 10 billion PBMCs.

As to this clone: The antigen this receptor binds is unknown. Base qualities are not at hand, and no much larger clone is one base apart. This sample includes further DNA sequences coding for the same CDR3.

Using the deep immunoSEQ assay, TCR CDR3 regions were amplified from genomic DNA by multiplex PCR. Genomic DNA extracted from each cell subset was distributed evenly over all wells of several immunoSEQ 96-well plates, and each plate served as one replicate. For sorted subsets, roughly 190 ng of genomic DNA, equivalent to around 31,000 T cell genomes, went into each replicate PCR. The purified libraries were quantified using a Qubit 3.0 fluorometer, sized with a Bioanalyzer 2100, and then quantified again using the KAPA Library Quantification kit. A separate single-read 150-cycle Illumina NextSeq 550 flow cell was used to sequence each immunoSEQ 96-well plate. The paper's data handling went like this. The immunoSEQ output contained only junctional sequences without quality scores, so filtering could not match that applied to full-length reads. Sequences were annotated with PyIR, a Python wrapper for IgBLAST v1.9, and V/J genes and CDR3 were assigned using IMGT germline references. Reads were removed for weak V/J assignments (E-value above 1e-6), missing CDR3, stop codons, out-of-frame junctions, or ambiguous translated residues. V3J clonotypes were defined as sequences sharing the same inferred V gene, J gene, and CDR3 amino acid sequence. Percentage overlap between repertoires was calculated by dividing the number of shared unique clonotypes by the size of the smaller repertoire. Repertoire richness was assessed with RTK rarefaction, the Chao1 estimator, and Recon v2.1 estimates of unobserved clonotypes. Generation probabilities were computed with OLGA for all TCRbeta clonotypes obtained by the gDNA method from several donors. The source is immuneACCESS, and TCRdb retained only in-frame sequences with V and J called. Part of the clones is not carried over; for the studies checked, unresolved V genes explain less than half of this, and the remainder is unexplained. That table gives V, J and clone size, and the DNA gave D and trimming. This sample holds approximately 110,000 clones; around 64% were observed only once. The ten largest account for over 20% of the sample.

V is cut by 5 bases and J by 0 bases, and the space between the germline ends is 14 bases. CDR1 is given as SEHNR and CDR2 as FQNEAQ, both from the germline V gene (reference sequence). The CDR3 runs 16 residues from the cysteine to the phenylalanine. Kept here is only the CDR3 DNA, which spans 48 bases and is read in frame from base 1. What the study reported, not specific to this receptor: Pairwise subsampling indicated that sequencing depth was expected to affect the degree of clonotype sharing among donors. The small number of donors limited the genetic and exposure-history diversity represented. Approximately 4.8% of naive CD4, 3.5% of naive CD8, about 2.4% of memory CD4, and around 0.42% of memory CD8 clonotypes were shared across several donors. Even with the large sequencing depth, rarefaction of the sorted-subset datasets indicated that sequencing was incomplete. Sampling was restricted to blood, and TCR repertoires in tissues likely differ from the TCR repertoires found in blood. Larger estimated clonotype richness was generally found for naive subsets than for memory subsets. Higher generation probabilities were observed for clonotypes shared by all four sorted-subset donors than for non-shared clonotypes.

The donors were healthy, HIV-negative adults who had no recently reported acute infections or vaccinations. All donors were Caucasian adults living in Nashville, Tennessee, USA. The CD8 memory samples were a combination of magnetically selected CD45RO+ cells and CCR7-negative CD45RA+ effector memory (TemRA) cells. Blood was collected by leukapheresis, and PBMCs were isolated by Ficoll-Histopaque density gradient centrifugation and then cryopreserved in liquid nitrogen vapor phase. Purity and quantity of every magnetically sorted T cell population were checked by analytical flow cytometry. Each sorted fraction had its genomic DNA isolated and then quantified by UV absorbance on a Nanodrop 2000c.

The sequenced sample was memory CD8+ T cells sorted from blood. The cell subset or site label on this specimen signifies: CD45RO+ cells pooled with CCR7-negative TemRA cells. This TCR derives from a woman younger than 45 in good health. The rearrangement joined TRBV7-9 to TRBJ2-1; TRBD2 could be the D gene, as 6 bases match. The CDR3 protein sequence reads: CASSPRGGSSYNEQFF. The nucleotides read TGTGCCAGCAGCCCGCGGGGTGGGAGCTCCTACAATGAGCAGTTCTTC.